The 6 T cell receptor beta chains below were found in one sample sequenced in a study of prognosis after radiotherapy for stage I lung cancer. The authors amplified TCR beta CDR3 from genomic DNA using two-round multiplex PCR. Initially, in first-round PCR, primers specific to each TRBV and TRBJ gene were used. One entry per CDR3 protein results from TCRdb running MiXCR on the multiplex PCR reads. This sample carries about 59,000 distinct CDR3 sequences, about 25% of them seen once, and the ten largest clones take around 8%. This specimen was PBMCs, taken before or after stereotactic body radiation therapy (not recorded which). These receptors were collected from a donor of 50 years or more with non-small cell lung cancer.

This clonotype was picked up many times. This rearrangement joins TRBV20-1 to TRBJ2-5; 7 bases match TRBD2. J gave up 3 bases and V 6 bases, and 13 bases lay outside the gene matches. Per germline, CDR1 DFQATT and CDR2 SNEGSKA (reference sequence). The CDR3 has 15 residues. CDR3 nucleotides: TGCAGTGCCGACACTAGCGTTCCCATGGAAGAGACCCAGTACTTC. This encodes CSADTSVPMEETQYF.

This clonotype was seen ten or more times. This chain joins TRBV6-1 and TRBJ1-2, with 11 bases lining up with TRBD1. Germline CDR1 is MNHNS and CDR2 is SASEGT. With V trimmed by 8 bases and J by 2 bases, 10 bases remained unmatched. CDR3 length equals 16 residues. The CDR3 here is CASRGTGGEVNYGYTF. The CDR3 DNA reads as TGTGCCAGCCGTGGGACAGGGGGTGAAGTGAACTATGGCTACACCTTC.

This clonotype was picked up one time. This may arise from a read error, as a much more abundant clone is one base away. The CDR3 sequence is CASSPPGRKISSYNEQFF. CDR3 DNA sequence: TGTGCCAGCTCACCACCTGGACGGAAGATCAGCTCCTACAATGAGCAGTTCTTC. The V gene is TRBV18, the J gene TRBJ2-1; no clear D. Trimming cost V 0 bases and J 0 bases, with 15 bases left between them. Germline V gene lookup returns CDR1 KGHSH and CDR2 LQKENI. This CDR3 has 18 amino acids.

This clonotype has only a few counts. This clone may be a read error of a much larger clone one base away. The chain links TRBV6-2 or TRBV6-3 to TRBJ1-1; D might be TRBD1 (5 bases). The CDR3 loop spans 14 amino acids. The germline CDR1 and CDR2 sequences are MNHEY and SVGEGT. V shed 2 bases and J shed 7 bases, with 14 bases lying between them. CDR3 sequence: CASSYRAGLGEAFF. For the CDR3, the DNA is TGTGCCAGCAGTTACCGAGCAGGGTTAGGTGAAGCTTTCTTT.

In its sample, this clonotype was seen many times. The CDR3 loop is CASSSPGGANTEAFF. DNA for the CDR3: TGTGCCAGCAGTTCTCCCGGGGGGGCGAACACTGAAGCTTTCTTT. The chain links TRBV6-5 to TRBJ1-1; possible D gene TRBD1, 6 bases. Germline CDR1 and CDR2: MNHEY and SVGAGI. CDR3 length: 15 amino acids. Trimming shortened V by 4 bases and J by 1 base, and 13 bases separated the two germline ends.

Judged by abundance, this clonotype is medium-sized. V and J are TRBV6-1 and TRBJ1-6; 9 nucleotides line up with TRBD1. Losses at the gene ends were 7 bases for V and 7 bases for J; bases not matched to a gene: 5. Looked up from germline, CDR1 is MNHNS and CDR2 is SASEGT. There are 14 residues in the CDR3. CDR3 sequence: CASTLTGGNSPLHF. CDR3 sequence (DNA): TGTGCCAGCACTCTGACAGGGGGAAATTCACCCCTCCACTTT.